This passage covers 32 T cell receptor beta chains from one sample sequenced in a study of response to subunit inactivated influenza vaccine. TCRdb re-called the RT-PCR reads with MiXCR, one entry per CDR3 protein. Among fewer than 750,000 distinct CDR3 sequences, around 13% were seen once, and the ten largest hold roughly 10%. This specimen consisted of PBMCs from blood, obtained about 11 days after vaccination. Every receptor here comes from a man aged 50-60 years who received an inactivated influenza vaccine.

The table lists this clonotype with a few counts. The chain is built from TRBV20-1 and TRBJ2-3; 10 nucleotides match TRBD2. The CDR3 spans 16 residues. The V gene end was trimmed by 1 base and the J gene end by 7 bases; junction bases not matched to a gene: 11. Germline assignment: CDR1 DFQATT and CDR2 SNEGSKA (reference sequence). CDR3 residues: CSARVGLAGVSYTQYF. The CDR3, as DNA: TGCAGTGCTAGAGTAGGTCTAGCGGGGGTCTCATATACGCAGTATTTT.

This clonotype was seen a few times. This sequence joins TRBV7-9 and TRBJ2-5; the match to TRBD1 covers 10 bases. The V gene's germline CDR1 is SEHNR and CDR2 FQNEAQ (reference sequence). This CDR3 spans 14 amino acids. The junction had 3 bases not matched to a gene; V was cut back by 3 bases and J by 5 bases. CDR3 sequence: CASSLTGGLETQYF. CDR3 in DNA: TGTGCCAGCAGCTTGACAGGGGGCTTGGAGACCCAGTACTTC.

The rearrangement uses TRBV28 and TRBJ2-1, with 11 bases lining up with TRBD2. With 6 bases clipped from V and 7 bases from J, the junction kept 5 bases outside the gene matches. The CDR3 is 14 residues long. Germline values: CDR1 MDHEN, CDR2 SYDVKM. CDR3 amino acids: CASRPSGGSNEQFF. CDR3 coding DNA: TGTGCCAGCAGGCCTAGCGGGGGGAGTAATGAGCAGTTCTTC.

This clonotype was detected only a few times. The gene calls are TRBV7-9 and TRBJ1-6, with TRBD1 matching 8 bases. The CDR3 loop spans 14 amino acids. V dropped 5 bases and J dropped 7; count of bases not matched to a gene: 4. Germline loops: CDR1 SEHNR, CDR2 FQNEAQ (reference sequence). The CDR3 is CASSPGGWNSPLHF. The CDR3 DNA follows: TGTGCCAGCAGCCCAGGGGGCTGGAATTCACCCCTCCACTTT. Using reference TRBV7-9 and TRBJ1-6 for the parts outside the CDR3, the full variable domain is DTGVSQNPRHKITKRGQNVTFRCDPISEHNRLYWYRQTLGQGPEFLTYFQNEAQLEKSRLLSDRFSAERPKGSFSTLEIQRTEQGDSAMYLCASSPGGWNSPLHFGNGTRLTVT.

The table lists this clonotype with a few counts. J is TRBJ1-1 and V is TRBV5-1, with D perhaps TRBD1 (6 bases). This CDR3 is 16 amino acids long. V gave up 4 bases and J gave up 1 base, with 17 bases separating them. Germline V gene sequence: CDR1 SGHRS, CDR2 YFSETQ. The DNA of the CDR3 is TGCGCCAGCAGCAGAAGGGACACCCGGGCGAACACTGAAGCTTTCTTT. It codes for CASSRRDTRANTEAFF.

This clonotype occurred many times. The chain has TRBV5-1 and TRBJ2-2; tentative D call: TRBD1 (6 bases). The CDR3 sequence is 16 residues long. Germline V lookup: CDR1 SGHRS, CDR2 YFSETQ. V lost 4 bases and J lost 4, with 17 bases in between. The CDR3: CASSELDSLGTGELFF. CDR3 sequence (DNA): TGCGCCAGCAGCGAATTGGACAGTTTAGGCACCGGGGAGCTGTTTTTT.

This clonotype was seen a handful of times. The chain recombines TRBV20-1 with TRBJ2-3; D is possibly TRBD1 (6 bases). The CDR3 length is 12 residues. V was clipped by 0 bases and J by 10 bases, with 11 bases between them. Germline CDR1 and CDR2: DFQATT and SNEGSKA (reference sequence). CDR3 sequence: CSARDTTGSQYF. The CDR3, as DNA: TGCAGTGCTAGAGACACCACAGGGTCGCAGTATTTT.

This clonotype appeared a few times. The chain recombines TRBV7-9 with TRBJ2-3, with 8 bases aligning to TRBD1. Germline lookup yields CDR1 SEHNR and CDR2 FQNEAQ (reference sequence). The V and J ends lost 5 bases and 2 bases, in that order; junction bases with no gene match: 9. The CDR3 extends over 16 amino acids. Here the CDR3 DNA reads TGTGCCAGCAGCCCCGTACAGGGGGTGAACACAGATACGCAGTATTTT. It specifies CASSPVQGVNTDTQYF.

This clonotype was observed a handful of times. The rearrangement links TRBV5-6 to TRBJ2-3; 7 positions match TRBD1. There are 15 residues in the CDR3. Trimming took 0 bases from V and 5 from J; bases not matched to a gene: 6. The germline V gene has CDR1 SGHDT and CDR2 YYEEEE. The CDR3 loop reads CASSLGDRVEDTQYF. In DNA form, the CDR3 reads TGTGCCAGCAGCTTGGGTGACAGGGTGGAAGATACGCAGTATTTT.

This clonotype was seen more than once but under ten times. The chain has TRBV20-1 and TRBJ1-2; D call uncertain. Per the germline V gene, CDR1 is DFQATT and CDR2 is SNEGSKA (reference sequence). CDR3 length equals 13 residues. The V end lost 0 bases, the J end lost 5 bases, and 10 bases lay between the germline ends. CDR3 loop: CSARDATVYGYTF. The CDR3 DNA sequence: TGCAGTGCTAGAGATGCGACTGTATATGGCTACACCTTC.

This clonotype has more than one count but fewer than ten. The CDR3 loop is CASSSDRATDTQYF. CDR3 bases: TGCGCCAGCAGCAGCGACAGGGCCACAGATACGCAGTATTTT. The rearrangement joins TRBV5-1 to TRBJ2-3; 7 nucleotides agree with TRBD1. This CDR3 region has 14 residues. The V gene end was trimmed by 4 bases and the J gene end by 2 bases; junction bases not matched to a gene: 4. CDR1 and CDR2 (germline): SGHRS, YFSETQ.

This clonotype has more than one count but fewer than ten. The chain employs TRBV9 and TRBJ2-3; D uncertain. The CDR3 loop spans 16 amino acids. The V gene's germline CDR1 is SGDLS and CDR2 YYNGEE. The V end lost 4 bases, the J end lost 1 base, and 16 bases lay between the germline ends. The CDR3 DNA reads TGTGCCAGCAGCTTCATGGACGTCCCCGGCACAGATACGCAGTATTTT. Its translation is CASSFMDVPGTDTQYF.

This clonotype turned up a few times. This chain uses TRBV25-1 with TRBJ2-7; D not resolved. Germline CDR1 and CDR2: MGHDK and SYGVNS. The CDR3 spans 15 residues. V was pared by 1 base and J by 0 bases, with 10 bases between. The CDR3 DNA is TGTGCCAGCAGTGAATTAGGGCACAGCTCCTACGAGCAGTACTTC. It is translated as CASSELGHSSYEQYF.

V usage is TRBV2 and J usage is TRBJ2-3, with 12 bases matching TRBD1. CDR1 and CDR2 (germline): SNHLY, FYNNEI. V trimming: 6 bases; J trimming: 6 bases; junction bases outside the gene matches: 4. The CDR3 contains 14 residues. This chain's CDR3 is CASRVGQGADTQYF. The CDR3 DNA is TGTGCCAGCAGGGTGGGACAGGGGGCCGATACGCAGTATTTT.

The genes are TRBV2 and TRBJ2-1, with D hard to call. CDR1 SNHLY and CDR2 FYNNEI come from the germline V gene. CDR3 size: 16 residues. V shed 6 bases and J shed 0 bases, with 15 bases lying between them. CDR3 region: CASRAMGGSSYNEQFF. For the CDR3, the DNA is TGTGCCAGCAGAGCAATGGGCGGAAGCTCCTACAATGAGCAGTTCTTC.

The rearrangement links TRBV28 to TRBJ1-3; the D is unclear. Germline-derived CDR1 and CDR2 are MDHEN and SYDVKM. CDR3 length equals 15 residues. Trimming pared 7 bases from V and 7 bases from J, leaving 20 bases between. The CDR3 DNA is TGTGCCAGCAACCCTTACCCATTTTTTGAGAACACCATATATTTT. Protein product: CASNPYPFFENTIYF.

This clonotype has only a few counts. This chain uses TRBV12-3 or TRBV12-4 with TRBJ2-2; perhaps TRBD1 as D (6 bases). V was cut by 8 bases and J by 4 bases, with 14 bases left in between. There are 14 residues in the CDR3. Here the CDR3 reads CASGLQGATGELFF. For the CDR3, the DNA is TGTGCCAGCGGTCTACAGGGTGCCACCGGGGAGCTGTTTTTT.

The table lists this clonotype with a few counts. V gene TRBV7-2 combines with J gene TRBJ1-5, with D possibly being TRBD1 (5 bases). V lost 3 bases and J lost 0, with 9 bases in between. Germline V CDR1 and CDR2: SGHTA, FQGNSA. CDR3 length equals 15 residues. The chain's CDR3 is CASSFRQFSNQPQHF. The CDR3 nucleotides read TGTGCCAGCAGCTTCCGACAGTTTAGCAATCAGCCCCAGCATTTT.

This clonotype was seen a few times. The chain carries TRBV10-3 and TRBJ1-2, with 7 nucleotides matching TRBD1. Looked up from germline, CDR1 is ENHRY and CDR2 is SYGVKD. The CDR3 contains 15 residues. The V and J ends lost 3 bases and 4 bases, in that order; junction bases with no gene match: 8. The CDR3 region is CAISDQTTGSYGYTF. The DNA for the CDR3 is TGTGCCATCAGTGACCAAACGACAGGGAGCTATGGCTACACCTTC.

This clonotype was observed at least ten times. V gene TRBV10-3 combines with J gene TRBJ1-3, with unresolved D. Germline values: CDR1 ENHRY, CDR2 SYGVKD. V gave up 8 bases and J gave up 4 bases, with 9 bases separating them. The CDR3 spans 12 residues. CDR3 DNA sequence: TGTGCCATCGGTCATCCCGGAAACACCATATATTTT. Translating it yields CAIGHPGNTIYF.

This clonotype was counted between two and nine times. The chain recombines TRBV4-2 with TRBJ2-7; D is perhaps TRBD2 (5 bases). CDR1 LGHNA and CDR2 YNFKEQ come from the germline V gene. V lost 3 bases, J lost 0 bases, and 15 bases lay in between. The length of the CDR3 is 16 residues. The CDR3 region has the DNA TGTGCCAGCAGCCAGGCCCTAAGCGGAAGCTCCTACGAGCAGTACTTC. As protein: CASSQALSGSSYEQYF.

This clonotype was detected a few times. This sequence joins TRBV5-1 and TRBJ1-4, with D possibly matching TRBD1 (5 bases). Between the trimmed V and J ends, which lost 4 bases and 6 bases, there was a span of 16 bases. CDR3 length equals 15 residues. CDR1 SGHRS and CDR2 YFSETQ come from the germline V gene. CDR3: CASSAGGGWYEKLFF. CDR3 in DNA: TGCGCCAGCAGCGCCGGCGGGGGGTGGTATGAAAAACTGTTTTTT. Drawing the rest from reference TRBV5-1 and TRBJ1-4, the complete variable domain is KAGVTQTPRYLIKTRGQQVTLSCSPISGHRSVSWYQQTPGQGLQFLFEYFSETQRNKGNFPGRFSGRQFSNSRSEMNVSTLELGDSALYLCASSAGGGWYEKLFFGSGTQLSVL.

This clonotype has just a few counts. This chain connects TRBV20-1 to TRBJ2-1; 10 bases fit TRBD2. Germline lookup yields CDR1 DFQATT and CDR2 SNEGSKA (reference sequence). V gave up 3 bases and J gave up 3 bases; unmatched junction bases: 5. The CDR3 is 15 residues long. The CDR3 region is CSASMGLANYNEQFF. CDR3 coding DNA: TGCAGTGCTAGTATGGGACTAGCGAACTACAATGAGCAGTTCTTC.

The gene calls are TRBV10-3 and TRBJ2-2; D may be TRBD1 or TRBD2 (5 bases each). The ends were cut back, 7 bases at V and 6 bases at J, with 9 bases in the middle. CDR3 size: 12 residues. Germline V gene sequence: CDR1 ENHRY, CDR2 SYGVKD. The CDR3 sequence: CAITGTSGELFF. The CDR3 DNA reads TGTGCCATCACCGGGACCTCCGGGGAGCTGTTTTTT.

The rearrangement joins TRBV7-8 to TRBJ1-1; D might be TRBD1 (5 bases). The V gene lost 1 base and the J gene lost 2 bases, with 17 bases spanning the gap. In germline, CDR1 is SGHVS, CDR2 FQNEAQ. The CDR3 runs to 17 residues. The DNA of the CDR3 is TGTGCCAGCAGCTTAGTAACAAAGGGGACTTTAAACACTGAAGCTTTCTTT. This codes for CASSLVTKGTLNTEAFF.

The rearrangement joins TRBV7-9 to TRBJ2-1; D might be TRBD2 (6 bases). V was trimmed by 4 bases and J by 8 bases, leaving 12 bases between them. Germline V gene sequence: CDR1 SEHNR, CDR2 FQNEAQ (reference sequence). CDR3 length equals 13 residues. The CDR3 is CASSSTSFHEQFF. DNA of the CDR3: TGTGCCAGCAGCTCGACTAGTTTCCATGAGCAGTTCTTC.

The sample holds a few counts of this clonotype. CDR3 sequence (DNA): TGCGCCAGCAGCGATCAGACAGGCGGGGAGCTGTTTTTT. Its protein product is CASSDQTGGELFF. The gene calls are TRBV5-1 and TRBJ2-2; D possibly corresponds to TRBD1 (6 bases). The V end was cut by 4 bases, the J end by 7 bases, with 11 bases between. The V gene's germline CDR1 is SGHRS and CDR2 YFSETQ. CDR3 length: 13 amino acids.

The chain combines TRBV7-2 with TRBJ2-3, with D possibly TRBD2 on 7 matching bases. The CDR3 runs 14 residues. Germline CDR1 and CDR2: SGHTA and FQGNSA. The CDR3 spells CAGGGGAYTDTQYF. The CDR3 DNA reads TGTGCTGGCGGAGGGGGGGCCTACACAGATACGCAGTATTTT.

The chain is built from TRBV6-5 and TRBJ2-3; tentatively, D is TRBD1 or TRBD2 (5 bases each). CDR3 length: 16 residues. Germline lookup yields CDR1 MNHEY and CDR2 SVGAGI. With 0 bases removed from V and 5 bases from J, the gap between germline ends came to 15 bases. The CDR3 bases are TGTGCCAGCAGTTACTCAACTAGGGGTTCAGGAGATACGCAGTATTTT. This gives the protein CASSYSTRGSGDTQYF.

V gene TRBV2 combines with J gene TRBJ2-6, with TRBD1 as a possible D gene (5 bases). From germline, CDR1 is SNHLY and CDR2 FYNNEI. The CDR3 runs 15 residues. The V end lost 4 bases, the J end lost 4 bases, and 11 bases lay between the germline ends. As DNA, the CDR3 is TGTGCCAGCAGTGCAACAGGAGTCGGGGCCAACGTCCTGACTTTC. Protein product: CASSATGVGANVLTF.

This clonotype was counted many times. V and J are TRBV15 and TRBJ1-2; perhaps TRBD1 as D (6 bases). The CDR3 extends over 13 amino acids. Germline V gene lookup returns CDR1 LNHNV and CDR2 YYDKDF (reference sequence). The V and J ends lost 1 base and 4 bases respectively, with 7 bases between them. The CDR3 coding sequence is TGTGCCACCAGCAGAGGGACAGCCTATGGCTACACCTTC. Residues: CATSRGTAYGYTF.

This clonotype was seen a handful of times. The chain couples TRBV12-3 or TRBV12-4 to TRBJ2-1, with a weak D call TRBD2 (6 bases). V was pared by 5 bases and J by 8 bases, with 13 bases between. The CDR3 contains 13 residues. The CDR3 sequence: CASSRARRDEQFF. The CDR3 DNA reads as TGTGCCAGCAGTCGCGCACGGAGGGATGAGCAGTTCTTC.